This T cell receptor beta chain was obtained from a study of blood T cell repertoires in COVID-19 (dated by TCRdb to 2020 to 2021). Context from the whole study: The collaborator samples originated in the United States, Italy and Spain and spanned the acute and convalescent phases of COVID-19. The repertoires were made available in a free public database intended to serve as a resource for research on the immune response to SARS-CoV-2. The material from the prospective study consisted of cDNA or gDNA derived from T cells, B-cell-depleted T cells, or PBMCs. Deeply sampled blood TCRbeta repertoires from subjects exposed to, actively infected with, or recovered from COVID-19 were included in the dataset. Sample metadata almost always included a de-identified subject ID, COVID-19 status, age in years and sex. HLA class I and class II types, where available, came from metadata supplied by the sample provider rather than from assay-based typing. Samples came from the ongoing ImmuneRACE study (first 160 participants) plus 1,254 subjects from 6 global collaborators.

As encoded in the germline V gene, CDR1 is SQVTM while CDR2 is ANQGSEA. From V the trimming removes 7 bases and from J it removes 5 bases, while the gene matches leave 4 bases of the junction unaccounted for. The CDR3 goes from the cysteine to the phenylalanine over 12 residues. This entry keeps only the CDR3 DNA: 36 bases, framed from base 1. TCRbeta CDR3 regions were amplified from genomic DNA using the immunoSEQ Assay, a bias-controlled multiplex PCR. Per the authors' processing: Nucleated cell counts per sample were estimated from amplification of reference gene primers within the assay. To quantify the absolute abundance of each unique TCRbeta CDR3 rearrangement, sequence reads were collapsed and filtered. For each sample, productive Simpson clonality was calculated as the square root of Simpson's diversity index across productive rearrangements. Sourced from immuneACCESS, this table was stored by TCRdb with only in-frame sequences that have V and J called. A share of the clones is absent; for the studies checked, an unresolved V gene accounts for under half, and the remainder has no known explanation. The D gene and trimming were derived from the DNA, and the V and J assignments and clone size from that table. The sample table shows around 99,000 clones, and about four fifths are seen once. The top ten clonotypes cover approximately 18% of the sample.

Only a few counts were recorded for this clone. There is no known antigen for this receptor. No base-level quality is on record; no much larger clone is a single base apart. Whole blood was collected in K2EDTA tubes by collaborating institutions according to the institutions' own protocols. Collaborator samples were shipped for TCRbeta analysis as frozen whole blood, isolated PBMCs, or DNA extracted from either sample type. Points the paper makes about the study in general: The amount of clinical and demographic metadata varied by source and participant and was provided uncurated.

The sequence links TRBV29-1 to TRBJ1-4; the central 7 bases match TRBD1. The sequenced sample was peripheral blood. The receptor was isolated from a woman older than 75 with active or convalescent COVID-19. The sequenced DNA is TGCAGCGGAGAGGGACAGAATGAAAAACTGTTTTTT. It translates as CSGEGQNEKLFF.